This TCR beta chain was retrieved from a study of Ad26.COV2.S vaccination and SARS-CoV-2 variants (dated by TCRdb to the early 2020s). Background for the entire study: Vaccine-arm donors were drawn from COV1001, a multicentre, randomized, double-blind, placebo-controlled phase I-IIa trial of Ad26.COV2.S in healthy adults. Ad26.COV2.S was administered intramuscularly at a dose of 5x10^10 or 1x10^11 viral particles, either as one shot or as two shots given 56 days apart. TCRbeta repertoire sequencing served as the tool for gauging how specific and how broad the SARS-CoV-2-reactive T cell receptors were following Ad26.COV2.S vaccination. The TCR-sequenced set comprised around 30 samples: around 20 Ad26.COV2.S vaccine recipients, 5 placebo recipients and 8 SARS-CoV-2 convalescent individuals. Participants in the trial were split at random into five groups of five each, receiving low-dose or high-dose Ad26.COV2.S once or twice, or else placebo on both occasions. Throughout the experiments and outcome assessment, investigators stayed blinded to trial group allocation. General study outcomes and caveats: Substantial breadth of spike-specific CD8+ and CD4+ T cell responses was reported after vaccination. According to the authors, total T cell responses may have been underestimated by the TCR breadth and depth analyses. Non-spike TCR breadth was comparable between vaccine and placebo recipients, consistent with the vaccine containing only spike. The study was not powered to compare responses between vaccine doses or regimens. Spike-specific TCR breadth was higher in Ad26.COV2.S recipients than in placebo recipients (P = 0.0014).

This sample's treatment or condition label indicates: roughly 20 received Ad26.COV2.S at low or high dose, single or two shots; 5 received placebo; per-sample allocation not given. Repertoires of vaccine and placebo recipients were sequenced from samples taken on day 63 after the first injection. In Cohort 1b, about two dozen adults aged 18-55 years were enrolled at a single site in Boston, USA, between 29 July and 7 August 2020. Ad26.COV2.S consisted of a replication-incompetent adenovirus type 26 vector by which a prefusion-stabilized SARS-CoV-2 spike protein from the original Wuhan strain was expressed. TCRbeta CDR3 regions were sequenced with the immunoSEQ Assay. After extraction, genomic DNA underwent amplification by bias-controlled multiplex PCR, followed by high-throughput sequencing. Concerning the study's data processing: To quantify the absolute abundance of every unique TCRbeta CDR3 region, sequences were collapsed and filtered. T cell fraction was estimated by normalizing TCRbeta template counts to usable DNA, which was measured by amplifying reference genes present in all nucleated cells. Repertoire TCRs were annotated as SARS-CoV-2-specific by exact matching of V gene, CDR3 amino acid sequence and J gene to a known reactive TCR set. The reference SARS-CoV-2 TCR set came from MIRA and was filtered for enrichment in COVID-19-positive ImmuneCODE repertoires, removing public or cross-reactive TCRs. Using the MIRA antigens, annotated TCRs were further analysed by specific ORF or by position within an ORF. Breadth was defined as the number of annotated unique rearrangements divided by the total number of unique productive rearrangements, and depth was defined as the summed frequency of the annotated unique rearrangements. Group comparisons of TCR breadth used two-sided Wilcoxon rank-sum tests. In TCRdb, the immuneACCESS table is reduced to in-frame sequences with V and J assigned. These tables do not hold every clone; where another copy was compared, an unresolved V gene accounts for under half, and the others remain unexplained. D and trimming were read from the DNA, whereas the V and J calls and clone size are those reported in that table. This sample gives hundreds of thousands of clones in total; roughly 87% of them show up just once. Together, the top ten hold 3.4% of the sample.

The CDR3 sequence holds 14 residues, the cysteine and phenylalanine included. The retained sequence is limited to the CDR3, 42 bases, with the frame set at the first base. Deletion took 5 bases off V and 8 bases off J, with a span of 16 bases between the germline ends. Taken from the germline V gene (reference sequence), the CDR1 and CDR2 loops are SEHNR and FQNEAQ. With respect to this clone: Its antigen specificity is not known. No base-level quality is on record; no much larger clone is a single base apart.

The V gene is TRBV7-9 and the J gene is TRBJ2-1; TRBD1 is possibly the D segment (7 matching bases). This sample comprised peripheral blood, obtained in a trial of Ad26.COV2.S vaccine versus placebo. The sequence was collected from a person aged 18-60 years who received the Ad26.COV2.S COVID-19 vaccine or a placebo. The CDR3 is CASSPPSGGYEQFF. At the DNA level, the sequence is TGTGCCAGCAGCCCTCCGTCAGGGGGGTATGAGCAGTTCTTC.